The clone carrying this T cell receptor (beta chain) was seen only once. The data are from a study of cytomegalovirus exposure and HLA in healthy donors. The data were produced by immunoSEQ multiplex PCR, yet TCRdb's version contains in-frame clones alone and is incomplete. The repertoire has tens of thousands of clones, around 93% of them found once; the top ten carry around 1.2%. CDR1 LNHNV and CDR2 YYDKDF come from the germline V gene (reference sequence). V was clipped by 1 base and J by 0 bases, with 10 bases between them. CDR3 length: 16 residues. The chain joins TRBV15 to TRBJ2-1; no clear D. The TCR was taken from a woman in her twenties or thirties in good health and CMV-seropositive. Sequenced material: PBMCs. The CDR3 DNA sequence: TGTGCCACCAGCAGAGTGGCCCGGAGCTCCTACAATGAGCAGTTCTTC. Translation gives CATSRVARSSYNEQFF.